Following are 25 T cell receptor beta chains from one sample sequenced in a study of cytomegalovirus exposure and HLA in healthy donors. The PCR was carried out with 60 Vbeta primers and 13 Jbeta primers. Only in-frame clones appear in the TCRdb table, and some are missing; sequencing was by immunoSEQ multiplex PCR. The data show around 140,000 clones, with just under 85% seen just once and 1.5% to 2% held by the top ten. Sequencing input: PBMCs. The receptors here all came from a woman in her thirties or forties in good health and CMV-seronegative.

The chain carries TRBV10-3 and TRBJ2-7; 13 nucleotides match TRBD2. Germline V CDR1 and CDR2: ENHRY, SYGVKD. The CDR3 covers 15 residues. The V gene end was trimmed by 6 bases and the J gene end by 5 bases; junction bases not matched to a gene: 7. CDR3 DNA: TGTGCCATCAGGGGGACTAGCGGGATTCGGAACGAGCAGTACTTC. This gives the protein CAIRGTSGIRNEQYF.

This clone was counted a few times. The chain recombines TRBV5-5 with TRBJ1-1; unclear D gene. The CDR3 is 13 residues long. Per the germline V gene, CDR1 is SGHKS and CDR2 is YYEKEE (reference sequence). V was clipped by 2 bases and J by 6 bases, with 11 bases between them. The CDR3 loop reads CASSFTVKAEAFF. The CDR3 DNA follows: TGTGCCAGCAGCTTTACAGTAAAAGCTGAAGCTTTCTTT.

CDR3 residues: CASRPSGRAGNEQFF. For the CDR3, the DNA is TGCGCCAGCAGGCCGAGCGGGAGGGCGGGGAATGAGCAGTTCTTC. The V and J genes are TRBV4-3 and TRBJ2-1, with TRBD2 matching 10 bases. CDR3 length: 15 amino acids. The V gene's germline CDR1 is LGHNA and CDR2 YSLEER. V lost 6 bases to trimming and J lost 7 bases; unmatched junction nucleotides: 9.

V and J are TRBV6-1 and TRBJ1-1; TRBD1 matches 8 bases. There are 15 residues in the CDR3. V lost 2 bases and J lost 6; bases outside the gene matches: 8. The germline V gene has CDR1 MNHNS and CDR2 SASEGT. For the CDR3, the DNA is TGTGCCAGCAGTGAATACGGACAGGGTAAGTCTGAAGCTTTCTTT. Translated, it gives CASSEYGQGKSEAFF.

This sequence joins TRBV7-9 and TRBJ1-2, with unresolved D. Per germline, CDR1 SEHNR and CDR2 FQNEAQ (reference sequence). The V and J ends lost 2 bases and 8 bases respectively, with 12 bases between them. The CDR3 has 13 residues. The CDR3: CASSLQWGEGYTF. CDR3 nucleotides: TGTGCCAGCAGCTTACAGTGGGGAGAAGGCTACACCTTC.

The V gene is TRBV7-2, the J gene TRBJ2-4; TRBD1 agrees at 8 bases. This CDR3 comprises 14 residues. Germline V gene sequence: CDR1 SGHTA, CDR2 FQGNSA. Trimming cost V 2 bases and J 9 bases; bases outside gene matches: 6. In DNA, the CDR3 is TGTGCCAGCAGCTTACAGGGGGCGGAAAGCATTCAGTACTTC. It is translated as CASSLQGAESIQYF.

The J gene is TRBJ2-1, the V gene TRBV4-2, with TRBD2 matching 7 bases. CDR1 is LGHNA and CDR2 is YNFKEQ in the germline V gene. The CDR3 is made up of 15 amino acids. Trimming cost V 0 bases and J 3 bases; bases outside gene matches: 2. As DNA, the CDR3 is TGTGCCAGCAGCCAAGACCCTAGCGGCTACAATGAGCAGTTCTTC. Translated: CASSQDPSGYNEQFF.

V and J are TRBV28 and TRBJ1-1, with TRBD1 as a possible D gene (5 bases). Germline CDR1 reads MDHEN; CDR2 reads SYDVKM. V lost 7 bases to trimming and J lost 1 base, with 13 bases between them. The CDR3 totals 14 residues. The CDR3 region is CASTSPGANTEAFF. In DNA, the CDR3 is TGTGCCAGCACCTCCCCTGGGGCGAACACTGAAGCTTTCTTT.

The J gene is TRBJ2-5, the V gene TRBV5-1; 9 nucleotides match TRBD1. The CDR3 runs to 16 residues. V lost 4 bases, J lost 1 base, and 8 bases stayed unmatched. Germline lookup yields CDR1 SGHRS and CDR2 YFSETQ. The CDR3 loop reads CASSPRDREPQETQYF. The CDR3 bases are TGCGCCAGCAGCCCACGGGACAGGGAACCCCAAGAGACCCAGTACTTC.

This clone was seen once. V and J are TRBV5-1 and TRBJ2-4; no definite D call. The CDR3 spans 14 residues. Germline loops: CDR1 SGHRS, CDR2 YFSETQ. Between the trimmed V and J ends, which lost 0 bases and 10 bases, there was a span of 14 bases. The CDR3 is CASSLEPVDAIQYF. The DNA for the CDR3 is TGCGCCAGCAGCTTGGAACCGGTTGATGCGATTCAGTACTTC.

This clone turned up a few times. The CDR3 region has the DNA TGTGCCAGCACCTCGTCGCGATACGAGCAGTACTTC. Amino acids: CASTSSRYEQYF. The chain combines TRBV11-2 with TRBJ2-7; D gene uncertain. The CDR3 loop spans 12 amino acids. Trimming removed 7 bases at V and 4 bases at J, with 11 bases between. Germline CDR1 SGHAT, CDR2 FQNNGV. The whole variable domain, filled in from reference TRBV11-2 and TRBJ2-7, reads EAGVAQSPRYKIIEKRQSVAFWCNPISGHATLYWYQQILGQGPKLLIQFQNNGVVDDSQLPKDRFSAERLKGVDSTLKIQPAKLEDSAVYLCASTSSRYEQYFGPGTRLTVT.

The table lists this clone with a few counts. The V and J genes are TRBV5-6 and TRBJ2-7, with TRBD1 identical over 9 bases. V lost 1 base to trimming and J lost 3 bases; unmatched junction nucleotides: 11. This CDR3 region has 17 residues. CDR1 is SGHDT and CDR2 is YYEEEE in the germline V gene. CDR3 nucleotide sequence: TGTGCCAGCAGCTTGTGGGGACAGGGACAAGGTTACTACGAGCAGTACTTC. Its protein product is CASSLWGQGQGYYEQYF. Combining the CDR3 with reference TRBV5-6 and TRBJ2-7 gives the whole variable domain DAGVTQSPTHLIKTRGQQVTLRCSPKSGHDTVSWYQQALGQGPQFIFQYYEEEERQRGNFPDRFSGHQFPNYSSELNVNALLLGDSALYLCASSLWGQGQGYYEQYFGPGTRLTVT.

This chain uses TRBV15 with TRBJ2-4, with D unresolved. Germline assignment: CDR1 LNHNV and CDR2 YYDKDF (reference sequence). With 0 bases removed from V and 0 bases from J, the gap between germline ends came to 15 bases. The CDR3 is 18 amino acids. CDR3 bases: TGTGCCACCAGCAGAGATTATAGCCTACCTATAGCCAAAAACATTCAGTACTTC. This gives the protein CATSRDYSLPIAKNIQYF.

The rearrangement uses TRBV2 and TRBJ1-2, with D possibly being TRBD1 (6 bases). This CDR3 is 16 amino acids long. CDR1 and CDR2 from the germline V gene are SNHLY and FYNNEI. V lost 4 bases and J 6 bases, leaving 21 bases between the germline ends. The CDR3 nucleotides read TGTGCCAGCAGTGTACGCCGGGACACAGGACAAGATGGCTACACCTTC. Translated, it gives CASSVRRDTGQDGYTF.

Comments on this clone: An end of the junction differs from the germline gene, which may be a read error. The chain employs TRBV7-9 and TRBJ2-6, with TRBD1 identical over 9 bases. This CDR3 contains 18 residues. Germline-derived CDR1 and CDR2 are SEHNR and FQNEAQ (reference sequence). DNA for the CDR3: TGTGCCGGCAGCATCCCACCGGGACAGGGAACTGGGGCCAACGTCCTGACTTTC. This codes for CAGSIPPGQGTGANVLTF.

The genes are TRBV28 and TRBJ1-1, with D possibly matching TRBD1 (5 bases). Deletions cut 3 bases from V and 11 bases from J, with 16 bases between. Germline CDR1 reads MDHEN; CDR2 reads SYDVKM. The CDR3 extends over 13 amino acids. The CDR3 spells CASSFRVGLGAFF. The CDR3 coding sequence is TGTGCCAGCAGTTTCAGGGTAGGGCTAGGGGCTTTCTTT.

The chain employs TRBV5-8 and TRBJ1-5, with a weak D call TRBD1 (5 bases). The CDR3 consists of 15 residues. Germline V gene sequence: CDR1 SGHTS, CDR2 YDEGEE. In DNA form, the CDR3 reads TGTACCACCACACCCTCCAGGGCTTCCAATCAGCCCCAGCATTTT. Translation gives CTTTPSRASNQPQHF.

Comment on this clone: The junction and the germline gene differ at one end; a read error may be behind it. The same CDR3 is also encoded by other DNA sequences in this sample. The V and J genes are TRBV7-3 and TRBJ2-3, with 11 bases lining up with TRBD2. There are 16 residues in the CDR3. CDR1 and CDR2 (germline): SGHTA, FQGTGA. The CDR3 DNA follows: TGCGCCAGCAGCTTTAGCGGGAGGGGTAGCACAGATACGCAGTATTTT. Translation: CASSFSGRGSTDTQYF. The entire variable domain, with the rest obtained from reference TRBV7-3 and TRBJ2-3, is as follows: GAGVSQTPSNKVTEKGKYVELRCDPISGHTALYWYRQSLGQGPEFLIYFQGTGAADDSGLPNDRFFAVRPEGSVSTLKIQRTERGDSAVYLCASSFSGRGSTDTQYFGPGTRLTVL.

The rearrangement joins TRBV5-4 to TRBJ1-2, with a possible D match to TRBD1 (5 bases). V lost 2 bases and J lost 4, with 12 bases in between. CDR1 is SGHNT and CDR2 is YYREEE in the germline V gene (reference sequence). This CDR3 region has 14 residues. The CDR3 spells CASSLSGGSYGYTF. DNA of the CDR3: TGTGCCAGCAGCTTATCCGGGGGGAGCTATGGCTACACCTTC.

This rearrangement joins TRBV7-9 to TRBJ2-4; the D is unclear. V lost 8 bases and J 4 bases, leaving 6 bases between the germline ends. Germline V lookup: CDR1 SEHNR, CDR2 FQNEAQ (reference sequence). This CDR3 is built from 11 residues. The CDR3 sequence: CASSVKNIQYF. DNA for the CDR3: TGTGCCAGCTCAGTTAAAAACATTCAGTACTTC.

The rearrangement links TRBV19 to TRBJ2-1, with TRBD2 as a possible D gene (6 bases). The ends were cut back, 1 base at V and 8 bases at J, with 12 bases in the middle. CDR1 and CDR2 (germline): LNHDA, SQIVND (reference sequence). The CDR3 runs 14 residues. CDR3 DNA: TGTGCCAGTAGTATAGCGGGAGTTTTCTATGAGCAGTTCTTC. Its protein product is CASSIAGVFYEQFF.

V and J are TRBV14 and TRBJ2-5; no firm D call. V dropped 3 bases and J dropped 0 bases, with 8 bases sitting between them. CDR3 length: 14 amino acids. Looked up from germline, CDR1 is SGHDN and CDR2 is FVKESK. CDR3 nucleotide sequence: TGTGCCAGCAGCCAGCGTTTATACCAAGAGACCCAGTACTTC. Amino acids: CASSQRLYQETQYF.

The J gene is TRBJ2-3, the V gene TRBV7-9; D possibly corresponds to TRBD2 (6 bases). The CDR3 runs to 9 residues. Deletions cut 8 bases from V and 12 bases from J, with 9 bases between. Germline CDR1 is SEHNR and CDR2 is FQNEAQ (reference sequence). Here the CDR3 reads CASGGPQYF. The DNA for the CDR3 is TGTGCCAGCGGAGGGCCCCAGTATTTT. The whole variable domain, filled in from reference TRBV7-9 and TRBJ2-3, reads DTGVSQNPRHKITKRGQNVTFRCDPISEHNRLYWYRQTLGQGPEFLTYFQNEAQLEKSRLLSDRFSAERPKGSFSTLEIQRTEQGDSAMYLCASGGPQYFGPGTRLTVL.

The chain has TRBV5-1 and TRBJ1-3; tentatively, D is TRBD1 (5 bases). CDR1 and CDR2 from the germline V gene are SGHRS and YFSETQ. This CDR3 contains 15 residues. Trimming stripped 4 bases from V and 0 bases from J, with 11 bases between. Written as DNA, the CDR3 is TGCGCCAGCAGCCCACAGGAGAGCTCTGGAAACACCATATATTTT. Amino acids: CASSPQESSGNTIYF.

This clone was counted between two and nine times. V usage is TRBV19 and J usage is TRBJ2-4, with 8 bases aligning to TRBD1. Trimming took 5 bases from V and 7 from J; bases not matched to a gene: 13. The CDR3 loop spans 16 amino acids. The germline V gene has CDR1 LNHDA and CDR2 SQIVND (reference sequence). CDR3 coding DNA: TGTGCCAGTAGTTGGGGAACGACAGGGGATATTAACATTCAGTACTTC. This sequence encodes CASSWGTTGDINIQYF.